This T cell receptor beta chain comes out of a study of spatial heterogeneity in lung cancer. Study-level information: The count of detected beta-chain sequences consistently exceeded that of alpha-chain sequences. The study observed each unique TCR and UMI combination more than ten times on average in raw reads.

Described time point: sample taken at primary tumor resection. No cells were sorted before sequencing. The whole RNA sequenced was extracted from tumor, nontumor lung or frozen PBMC. The study tagged each TCR cDNA molecule with a unique molecular identifier. MiXCR, applied by TCRdb to the 5' RACE reads, yields one record per CDR3 protein. The sample holds about 45,000 distinct CDR3 sequences, approximately 7% seen once. The CDR3 extends over 17 amino acids. Trimming cost V 0 bases and J 6 bases, with 17 bases left between them. The germline V gene has CDR1 LGHDT and CDR2 YNNKEL (reference sequence). The source is a female donor with early-stage non-small cell lung cancer. V is TRBV3-1 and J is TRBJ1-4; tentative D call: TRBD1 (5 bases). The specimen was PBMCs, collected at surgery. The CDR3 DNA sequence: TGTGCCAGCAGCCAAGATCCGCCAGGGCATAGGGATGAAAAACTGTTTTTT. It codes for CASSQDPPGHRDEKLFF.